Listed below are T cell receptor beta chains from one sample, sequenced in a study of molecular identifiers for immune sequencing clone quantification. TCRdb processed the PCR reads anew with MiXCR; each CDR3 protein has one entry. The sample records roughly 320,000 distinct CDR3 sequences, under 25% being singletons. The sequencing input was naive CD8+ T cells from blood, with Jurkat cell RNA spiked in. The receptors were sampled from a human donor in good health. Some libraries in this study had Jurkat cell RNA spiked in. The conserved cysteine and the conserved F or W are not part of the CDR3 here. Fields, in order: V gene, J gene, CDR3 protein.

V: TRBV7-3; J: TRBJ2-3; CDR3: ASSSTAGGTDTQY
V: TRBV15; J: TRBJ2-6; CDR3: ATSRDRSRPDSSGANVLT
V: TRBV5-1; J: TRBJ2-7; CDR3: ASSMGTGKWEQY
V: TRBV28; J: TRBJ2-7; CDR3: ASSSRWQGVNEQY
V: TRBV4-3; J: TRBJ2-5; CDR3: ASSQDGTSGLETQY
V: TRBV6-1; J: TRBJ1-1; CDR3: ASSPRGSTEAF
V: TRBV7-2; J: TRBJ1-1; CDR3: ASSLTEGQGTEAF
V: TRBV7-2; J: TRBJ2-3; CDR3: ASSLAEDDSGSSDTQY
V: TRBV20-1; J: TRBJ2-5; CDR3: SASGQLLAQY
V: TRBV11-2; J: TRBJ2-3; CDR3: ASSSGWTSGDTQY
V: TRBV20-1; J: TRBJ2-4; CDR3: SARDQGELAKNIQY
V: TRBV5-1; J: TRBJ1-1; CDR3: ARRDRERNTEAF
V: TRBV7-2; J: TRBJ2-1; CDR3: ASSSSKVVGNEQF
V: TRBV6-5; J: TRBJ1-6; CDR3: ASTMKPADSRLH
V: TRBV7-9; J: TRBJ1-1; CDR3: ASSLLDTGAF
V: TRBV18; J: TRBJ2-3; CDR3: ASSPTLGNTDTQY
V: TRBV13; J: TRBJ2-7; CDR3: ASSYLAGGPLNERY
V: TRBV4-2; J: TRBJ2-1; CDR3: ASSQDLPSGRYNEQF
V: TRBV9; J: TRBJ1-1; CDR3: ASSVVGSSEAF
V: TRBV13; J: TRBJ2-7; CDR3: ASSTTSGSSYEQY
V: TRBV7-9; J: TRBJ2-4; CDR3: ASSPGTSPSYIQY
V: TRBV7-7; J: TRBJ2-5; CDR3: ASSFNPGLAGGETQY
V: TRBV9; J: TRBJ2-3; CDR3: ASSVRHLPMVGGTDTQY
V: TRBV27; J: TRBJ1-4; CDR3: ASSLLGETNEKLF
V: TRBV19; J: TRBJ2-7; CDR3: ASSIGQGNSYEQY
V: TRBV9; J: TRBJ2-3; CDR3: ASSVLSTDTQY
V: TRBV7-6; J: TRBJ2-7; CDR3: ASSTTSGRSVEQY
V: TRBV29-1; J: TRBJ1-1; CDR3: SVEAEGRNTEAF
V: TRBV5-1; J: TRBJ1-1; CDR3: ASSPTGAMNTEAF
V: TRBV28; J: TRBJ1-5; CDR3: ASTDQGQPQH
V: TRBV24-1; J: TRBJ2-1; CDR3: ATSAKREPYNEQF
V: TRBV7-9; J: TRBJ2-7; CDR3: ASSSSGTGPYEQY
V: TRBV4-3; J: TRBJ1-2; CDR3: ASSQDSPGPNYGYT
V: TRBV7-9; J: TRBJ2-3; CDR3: ASSPAPRSTDTQY
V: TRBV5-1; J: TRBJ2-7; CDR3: ASSFSPFYERY
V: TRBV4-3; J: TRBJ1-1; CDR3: ASSPARENTEAF
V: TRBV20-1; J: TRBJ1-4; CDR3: SAKNRGKNEKLF
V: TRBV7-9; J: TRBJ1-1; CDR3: ASSLGTDEAF
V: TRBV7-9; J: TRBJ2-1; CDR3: ASSLSLDEQF
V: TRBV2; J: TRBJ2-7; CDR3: ASSEGGGGAYEQY
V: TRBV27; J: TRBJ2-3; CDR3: ASSLLLPGGPTDTQY
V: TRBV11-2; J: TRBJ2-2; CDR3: ASPTGGSTGELF